This entry lists 5 T cell receptor beta chains sequenced from one sample in a study of cytomegalovirus exposure and HLA in healthy donors. Clones were sequenced by immunoSEQ multiplex PCR, and TCRdb holds only the in-frame ones, with some missing. The data show about 240,000 clones, about 86% seen once. Sequenced: PBMCs. These receptor sequences come from a woman in her twenties or thirties in good health and CMV-seropositive.

The chain employs TRBV6-1 and TRBJ2-3, with 7 positions matching TRBD1. CDR1 is MNHNS, CDR2 SASEGT, per germline. V gave up 7 bases and J gave up 0 bases; unmatched junction bases: 4. CDR3 length: 14 amino acids. CDR3 bases: TGTGCCAGCACCAGGGACAGAAGCACAGATACGCAGTATTTT. As protein: CASTRDRSTDTQYF.

This chain uses TRBV5-1 with TRBJ2-6, with 7 bases that match TRBD2. The germline CDR1 and CDR2 sequences are SGHRS and YFSETQ. With V trimmed by 0 bases and J by 0 bases, 12 bases remained unmatched. This CDR3 is 20 amino acids long. CDR3 region: CASSLAGRGGGNSGANVLTF. For the CDR3, the DNA is TGCGCCAGCAGCTTGGCAGGCCGTGGGGGGGGAAACTCTGGGGCCAACGTCCTGACTTTC. Complete variable domain (other parts from reference TRBV5-1 and TRBJ2-6): KAGVTQTPRYLIKTRGQQVTLSCSPISGHRSVSWYQQTPGQGLQFLFEYFSETQRNKGNFPGRFSGRQFSNSRSEMNVSTLELGDSALYLCASSLAGRGGGNSGANVLTFGAGSRLTVL.

The genes are TRBV27 and TRBJ2-1; the match to TRBD2 covers 9 bases. J was trimmed by 7 bases and V by 2 bases; bases with no gene match: 15. The V gene's germline CDR1 is MNHEY and CDR2 SMNVEV (reference sequence). This CDR3 comprises 18 residues. The CDR3 bases are TGTGCCAGCAGTTTAGATCTATGGCGGGAGGGTTCGAGGAATGAGCAGTTCTTC. It is translated as CASSLDLWREGSRNEQFF.

This clone was seen once. The chain has TRBV11-3 and TRBJ2-1; 7 bases map to TRBD2. The junction had 21 bases not matched to a gene; V was cut back by 3 bases and J by 10 bases. CDR1 is SGHNT and CDR2 is YENEEA in the germline V gene. The CDR3 contains 18 residues. The CDR3 spells CASSLGYRGRPQGLEQFF. DNA for the CDR3: TGTGCCAGCAGCTTGGGTTATCGCGGGAGACCTCAAGGGTTAGAGCAGTTCTTC.

This clone came up once. J is TRBJ1-5 and V is TRBV19, with D perhaps matching TRBD1 (5 bases). Between the trimmed V and J ends, which lost 5 bases and 4 bases, there was a span of 15 bases. The germline gives CDR1 LNHDA, CDR2 SQIVND (reference sequence). The CDR3 is 15 amino acids. The CDR3 spells CASSVPQGGNQPQHF. As DNA, the CDR3 is TGTGCCAGTAGTGTCCCTCAGGGAGGGAATCAGCCCCAGCATTTT.